This T cell receptor beta chain was found in a study of cytomegalovirus exposure and HLA in healthy donors. The CDR3 spans 15 residues. V gave up 5 bases and J gave up 7 bases; unmatched junction bases: 11. Germline loops: CDR1 MNHEY, CDR2 SMNVEV (reference sequence). PCR amplification relied on 60 Vbeta primers (plus 13 Jbeta primers). Assay: immunoSEQ multiplex PCR; the TCRdb copy retains only in-frame clones and omits some. This table holds under 250,000 clones, 80% to 85% found once. The J gene is TRBJ2-4, the V gene TRBV27, with 7 bases identical to TRBD1. Sequenced sample: PBMCs. The sequence was collected from a woman between 35 and 50 years old in good health and CMV-seronegative. CDR3 sequence reads: CASSPDIDRDNIQYF. The CDR3 DNA is TGTGCCAGCAGTCCCGACATCGACAGGGACAACATTCAGTACTTC.